This paragraph covers one TCR beta chain sequence. Its antigen is still unknown. Primers used in a second PCR of roughly 7 to 12 cycles were a sample-barcoded 5' primer and a J-beta primer mix. TCRdb re-called the 5' RACE reads with MiXCR, one entry per CDR3 protein. The sample records over a million distinct CDR3 sequences, 42% being singletons. The ends were cut back, 2 bases at V and 4 bases at J, with 14 bases in the middle. Germline values: CDR1 MNHEY, CDR2 SMNVEV (reference sequence). The CDR3 contains 15 residues. This sample was taken from a study of blood T cells in healthy people across ages. Whole-study findings and limits: CMV status of donors was unknown, possibly confounding expanded clonotype changes.

The chain carries TRBV27 and TRBJ1-2; D is possibly TRBD1 (6 bases). The receptor was isolated from a woman aged 18-29 years in good health. Sample: blood. The CDR3 region is CASSLGGGEVYGYTF. The CDR3 nucleotides read TGTGCCAGCAGTTTAGGAGGGGGGGAGGTCTATGGCTACACCTTC.